A selection of T cell receptor beta chains follows, all from one sample in a study of early T cells in non-severe SARS-CoV-2 infection. Each CDR3 protein is one row after TCRdb ran MiXCR on the 5' RACE reads. The sample has around 57,000 distinct CDR3 sequences; roughly 11% are singletons. The sequenced sample was whole blood. The origin of the receptors is an adult who was a healthcare worker with PCR-confirmed SARS-CoV-2 infection or an uninfected control (not recorded which). CDR3s leave out the opening cysteine and the closing phenylalanine or tryptophan.

V: TRBV29-1
J: TRBJ2-7
CDR3: SVLDRPYEQY

V: TRBV5-1
J: TRBJ2-3
CDR3: ASSLTGPVNTQY

V: TRBV5-4
J: TRBJ2-5
CDR3: ASRRSGGVGETQY

V: TRBV6-1
J: TRBJ1-2
CDR3: ASNNPGQVSYGYT

V: TRBV19
J: TRBJ2-2
CDR3: ASSRLAGDTGELF

V: TRBV7-3
J: TRBJ2-7
CDR3: ASSFQPYGEQY

V: TRBV12-3/TRBV12-4
J: TRBJ2-5
CDR3: ASRGNGNQETQY

V: TRBV6-6
J: TRBJ2-3
CDR3: ASSYSPASGTDTQY

V: TRBV7-6
J: TRBJ2-3
CDR3: ASSFSGGLSTDTQY

V: TRBV5-6
J: TRBJ2-1
CDR3: ASRAGDEQF

V: TRBV10-3
J: TRBJ1-2
CDR3: AISDGRGNGYT

V: TRBV18
J: TRBJ1-6
CDR3: ASSPGGADSPLH

V: TRBV5-1
J: TRBJ2-7
CDR3: ASSFGTSIEQY

V: TRBV5-1
J: TRBJ2-7
CDR3: ASTPGATAGEQY

V: TRBV12-3/TRBV12-4
J: TRBJ2-3
CDR3: ASSNAPWTSGYTDTQY

V: TRBV2
J: TRBJ2-6
CDR3: ASNPTGGPGANVLT

V: TRBV28
J: TRBJ1-2
CDR3: ASSPGQLGSRGYT

V: TRBV7-9
J: TRBJ2-5
CDR3: ASSLPGQGFVVGETQY

V: TRBV20-1
J: TRBJ1-4
CDR3: SATRQEKLF

V: TRBV27
J: TRBJ1-5
CDR3: ASSPTREQPQH

V: TRBV6-1
J: TRBJ2-7
CDR3: ASSGGILTYEQY

V: TRBV2
J: TRBJ1-4
CDR3: ASSDTGRLGKLF

V: TRBV15
J: TRBJ2-7
CDR3: ATSRVAGLAGGEQY

V: TRBV3-1
J: TRBJ1-6
CDR3: ASSQVTGTNSPLH